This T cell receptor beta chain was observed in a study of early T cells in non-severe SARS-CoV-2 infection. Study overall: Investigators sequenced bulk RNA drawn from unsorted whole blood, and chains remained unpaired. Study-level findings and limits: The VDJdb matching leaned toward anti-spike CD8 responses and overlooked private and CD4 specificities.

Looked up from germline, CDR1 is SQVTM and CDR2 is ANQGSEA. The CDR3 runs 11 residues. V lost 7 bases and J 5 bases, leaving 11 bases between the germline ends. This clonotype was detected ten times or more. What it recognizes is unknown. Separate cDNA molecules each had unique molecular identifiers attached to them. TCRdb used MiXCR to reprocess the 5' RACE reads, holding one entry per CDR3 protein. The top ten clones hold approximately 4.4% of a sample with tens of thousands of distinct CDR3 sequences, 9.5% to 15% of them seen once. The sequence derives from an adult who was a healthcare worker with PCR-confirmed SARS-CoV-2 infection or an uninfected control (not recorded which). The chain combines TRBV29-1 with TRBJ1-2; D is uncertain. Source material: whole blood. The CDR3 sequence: CSATESYGYTF. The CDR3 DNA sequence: TGCAGCGCAACGGAGAGTTATGGCTACACCTTC.